This T cell receptor (beta chain) was sequenced in a study of T cells in narcolepsy. The wider study: Donors had narcolepsy type 1 or type 2, or were healthy controls. Broader study findings: HCRT-specific and TRIB2-specific autoreactive clonotypes appeared among same-patient CSF and blood CD4+ clonotypes. In some patient and control memory CD4+ samples, autoreactive clones were absent. Blood of same and different patients, but not healthy controls, reportedly held recurring autoreactive clonotypes.

TCRdb's table, derived via immunoSEQ multiplex PCR, lists solely in-frame clones and lacks some. The sample includes 25,000 to 35,000 clones, roughly 87% of them seen just once. Germline V gene data show CDR1 as SGHRS and CDR2 as YFSETQ. V lost 5 bases and J lost 0, with 11 bases in between. This CDR3 region has 15 residues. Points on this clone: Antigen unknown.

Sequencing input: CD45RA- memory CD4+ T cells from PBMCs. The chain carries TRBV5-1 and TRBJ2-2; TRBD1 might be the D (5 bases). The TCR originated in a human donor with narcolepsy. CDR3 region: CASRDHRTNTGELFF. The CDR3 nucleotides read TGCGCCAGCAGGGACCACAGGACGAACACCGGGGAGCTGTTTTTT.